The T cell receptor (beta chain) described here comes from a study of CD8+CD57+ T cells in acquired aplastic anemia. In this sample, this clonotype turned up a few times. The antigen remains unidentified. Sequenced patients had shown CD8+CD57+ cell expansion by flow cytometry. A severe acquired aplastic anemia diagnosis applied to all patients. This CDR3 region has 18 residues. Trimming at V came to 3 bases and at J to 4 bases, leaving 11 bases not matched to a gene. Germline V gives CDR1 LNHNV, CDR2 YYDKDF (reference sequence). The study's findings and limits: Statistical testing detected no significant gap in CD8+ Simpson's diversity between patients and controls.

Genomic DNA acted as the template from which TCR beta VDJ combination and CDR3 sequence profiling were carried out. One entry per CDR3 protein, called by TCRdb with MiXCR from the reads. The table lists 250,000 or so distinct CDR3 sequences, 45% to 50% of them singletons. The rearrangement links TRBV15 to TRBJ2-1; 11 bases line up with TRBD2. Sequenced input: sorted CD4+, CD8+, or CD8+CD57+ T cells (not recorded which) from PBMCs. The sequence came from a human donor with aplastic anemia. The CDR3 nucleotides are TGTGCCACCAGCAGTGAGATACAGACTAGCGGGGTATACAATGAGCAGTTCTTC. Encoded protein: CATSSEIQTSGVYNEQFF.